This T cell receptor beta chain is from a study of circulating and synovial CD4+ cells in juvenile arthritis. Findings of the study overall: Deeper sequencing increased measured overlap with synovial clonotypes. Bulk blood CD4 samples held at least an order of magnitude more or fewer genomes than CPL. These blood cells shared more CDR3 sequences with synovium than bulk blood.

On this clone itself: Its antigen is as yet unknown.

Produced via immunoSEQ multiplex PCR; TCRdb's table is partial and in-frame only. The sample consists of fewer than 35,000 clones, about 95% of them appearing once. V lost 7 bases and J 8 bases, leaving 17 bases between the germline ends. This CDR3 spans 13 amino acids. Per the germline V gene, CDR1 is LNHDA and CDR2 is SQIVND (reference sequence). Sequenced samples came from active juvenile idiopathic arthritis patients. Sequences were obtained from CD4+ T cells from blood. This receptor was obtained from a human donor with juvenile idiopathic arthritis. This rearrangement joins TRBV19 to TRBJ1-1; no clear D. The chain's CDR3 is CASTYQEGWEAFF. The CDR3 DNA follows: TGTGCCAGTACCTATCAGGAGGGCTGGGAAGCTTTCTTT. The full variable domain, with the rest looked up from reference TRBV19 and TRBJ1-1, is DGGITQSPKYLFRKEGQNVTLSCEQNLNHDAMYWYRQDPGQGLRLIYYSQIVNDFQKGDIAEGYSVSREKKESFPLTVTSAQKNPTAFYLCASTYQEGWEAFFGQGTRLTVV.